Sequencing of this T cell receptor beta chain was carried out in a study of T cell responses to AZD1222 COVID-19 vaccine. The study's findings and limits: White British ancestry dominated among donors, who included more females, and clonal diversity was possibly underestimated. Spike-spanning, vaccine-associated CD4 TCRs were dominant at 160-218 and 743-854.

Profiled with immunoSEQ multiplex PCR; TCRdb holds only in-frame clones, not every one. The data show about 110,000 clones, approximately 85% seen once. A word on this clone: Antigen specificity is unknown.

V was pared by 11 bases and J by 4 bases, with 20 bases between. The CDR3 is 14 residues long. Looked up from germline, CDR1 is SEHNR and CDR2 is FQNEAQ (reference sequence). The chain combines TRBV7-9 with TRBJ1-2; D is unresolved. Here the sequenced sample was peripheral blood, taken on day 0 of AZD1222 vaccination. This sequence was found in an adult in good health. CDR3 sequence reads: CASRPAGTPYGYTF. The CDR3 nucleotides are TGTGCCTCACGACCGGCAGGCACCCCCTATGGCTACACCTTC.